This T cell receptor beta chain was observed in a study of vaccination and CD4 T cells after COVID-19. This clonotype has only a few counts. The antigen is not known. Treatment specified: approximately 11-day PBMC culture with coronavirus spike peptide pools or control peptides (ViraFEST assay). The unexposed donor's CD4+ T cells were collected before the COVID-19 pandemic (2011-2018). The Oncomine TCR Beta short-read assay sequenced DNA from cultured CD4+ T cells. MiXCR, run by TCRdb on the PCR reads, gives a single entry per CDR3 protein. In the table there are over 7,500 distinct CDR3 sequences, 45% to 55% of which are singletons. CDR1 is MNHEY and CDR2 is SVGEGT in the germline V gene. V was clipped by 5 bases and J by 4 bases, with 5 bases between them. The CDR3 has 11 amino acids.

The chain carries TRBV6-2 or TRBV6-3 and TRBJ1-1; tentative D call: TRBD1 (5 bases). The TCR was taken from a human donor in good health. The specimen sequenced was CD4+ T cells from blood, cultured in vitro. The CDR3 sequence: CASSGATEAFF. CDR3 coding DNA: TGTGCCAGCAGTGGGGCCACTGAAGCTTTCTTT.